This T cell receptor (beta chain) came from a study of OX40 agonist ivuxolimab in advanced cancers. Study-wide context: With ivuxolimab, an agonistic anti-OX40 (CD134) antibody, patients were treated. Those enrolled were approximately 87% male, with a mean age of about 66 years and ages from about 20 to 85.

Regarding the study as a whole: At 0.1 to 3.0 mg/kg, CD4+ and CD8+ blood T cells expanded clonally by week 6. Certain nonresponders additionally had low normalized T-cell clonal expansion.

TCRdb's copy holds only in-frame clones and misses some; the assay was immunoSEQ multiplex PCR. The data contain some 74,000 clones, over 75% of them seen just once; the ten biggest clones take up 3% to 4.5%. With regard to this clone: Its antigen is still unknown.

V was trimmed by 5 bases and J by 4 bases, leaving 20 bases between them. CDR3 length equals 16 residues. CDR1 KGHSH and CDR2 LQKENI come from the germline V gene. The source is an adult with an advanced solid tumor such as melanoma, head and neck, liver or kidney cancer. The sample in question was CD4+ or CD8+ T cells sorted from blood, obtained in a trial of the OX40 agonist ivuxolimab. The chain uses TRBV18 and TRBJ2-5, with D possibly matching TRBD1 (6 bases). The CDR3 sequence: CASSSVTGVAGETQYF. The CDR3 bases are TGTGCCAGCTCATCTGTGACAGGAGTGGCGGGAGAGACCCAGTACTTC.